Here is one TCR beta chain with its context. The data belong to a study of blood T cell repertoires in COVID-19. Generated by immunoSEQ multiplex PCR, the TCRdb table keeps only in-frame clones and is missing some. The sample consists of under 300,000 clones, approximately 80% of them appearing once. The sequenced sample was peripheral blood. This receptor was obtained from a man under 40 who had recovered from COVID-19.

In nucleotides, the CDR3 is TGTGCCAGCAGCTTAGATCGGTCCGGGGGCACAGATACGCAGTATTTT. Its translation is CASSLDRSGGTDTQYF. This chain joins TRBV11-2 and TRBJ2-3; the D gene is possibly TRBD2 (5 bases). The CDR3 is made up of 16 amino acids. Trimming removed 0 bases from V and 1 base from J, with 11 bases in between. Per the germline V gene, CDR1 is SGHAT and CDR2 is FQNNGV. Combining the CDR3 with reference TRBV11-2 and TRBJ2-3 gives the whole variable domain EAGVAQSPRYKIIEKRQSVAFWCNPISGHATLYWYQQILGQGPKLLIQFQNNGVVDDSQLPKDRFSAERLKGVDSTLKIQPAKLEDSAVYLCASSLDRSGGTDTQYFGPGTRLTVL.